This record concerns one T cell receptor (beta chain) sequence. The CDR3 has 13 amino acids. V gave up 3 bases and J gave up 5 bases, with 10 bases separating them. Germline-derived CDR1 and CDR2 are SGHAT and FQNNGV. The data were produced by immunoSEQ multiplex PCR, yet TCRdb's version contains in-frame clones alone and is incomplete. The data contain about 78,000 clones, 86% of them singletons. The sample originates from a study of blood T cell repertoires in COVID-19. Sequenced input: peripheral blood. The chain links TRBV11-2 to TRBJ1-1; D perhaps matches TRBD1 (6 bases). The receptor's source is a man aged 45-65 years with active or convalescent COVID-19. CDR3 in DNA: TGTGCCAGCAGCTTTAACAGGGATACTGAAGCTTTCTTT. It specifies CASSFNRDTEAFF.